Below, one T cell receptor beta chain is given with its context. Its antigen is still unknown. Unexposed donor CD4+ T cells date from about 2011-2018, before the COVID-19 pandemic. CD4+ T cells were isolated from the cells after around 9 days of culture. This specimen belongs to a study of CD4 T cells in relation to SARS-CoV-2 and coronaviruses. CDR1 MDHEN and CDR2 SYDVKM come from the germline V gene. V shed 10 bases and J shed 3 bases, with 16 bases lying between them. The CDR3 is 14 residues long. Data came from immunoSEQ multiplex PCR; TCRdb stores just in-frame clones and leaves some out. This sample has around 22,000 clones, with 60% to 80% found just once.

The sample was CD4+ T cells from PBMCs, cultured in vitro. This rearrangement joins TRBV28 to TRBJ1-3; TRBD1 might be the D (5 bases). The receptor was isolated from a human donor in good health. CDR3 bases: TGTGCCACGAACGGCGGGGGGATTGGAAACACCATATATTTT. It translates to CATNGGGIGNTIYF.